These T cell receptor beta chains were read from a single sample in a study of control samples from healthy donors and cancer patients. The assay was immunoSEQ multiplex PCR, and TCRdb's table has in-frame clones only and misses some. The sample table includes roughly 200,000 clones. The sample was blood. The receptors here all came from a woman aged 25 to 45 in good health. The CDR3 runs from the conserved cysteine through the conserved F or W. A D gene is named only where the DNA matches it firmly.

CASSIQVSQETQYF,TGTGCCAGTAGTATTCAGGTTTCTCAAGAGACCCAGTACTTC,TRBV19,TRBJ2-5,NA
CASSQRSSEARDEKLFF,TGTGCCAGCAGCCAAAGATCGAGTGAGGCGCGGGATGAAAAACTGTTTTTT,TRBV4-2,TRBJ1-4,NA
CASSEAGPGRNQPQHF,TGTGCCAGCAGTGAAGCAGGGCCAGGCCGTAATCAGCCCCAGCATTTT,TRBV6-1,TRBJ1-5,NA
CASSLPAREVETQYF,TGTGCCAGCAGCTTACCAGCTCGGGAGGTGGAGACCCAGTACTTC,TRBV7-9,TRBJ2-5,TRBD2
CASSQDQVARLFYNEQFF,TGCGCCAGCAGCCAAGATCAAGTCGCCAGGCTGTTCTACAATGAGCAGTTCTTC,TRBV4-1,TRBJ2-1,NA
CASSFRLGTTYNEQFF,TGCGCCAGCAGCTTTCGACTCGGGACTACCTACAATGAGCAGTTCTTC,TRBV5-1,TRBJ2-1,TRBD2
CASNTGRSPLHF,TGTGCCAGTAACACAGGGAGATCACCCCTCCACTTT,TRBV19,TRBJ1-6,NA
CASSIRGANGEAFF,TGTGCCAGTAGTATTAGGGGGGCGAATGGGGAAGCTTTCTTT,TRBV19,TRBJ1-1,NA
CASSEYRDGGLGNQPQHF,TGCGCCAGCAGTGAGTACAGGGACGGGGGCTTGGGCAATCAGCCCCAGCATTTT,TRBV10-2,TRBJ1-5,NA
CASSFRTGGLYGYTF,TGTGCCAGCAGTTTTCGGACAGGGGGCCTCTATGGCTACACCTTC,TRBV6-6,TRBJ1-2,TRBD1
CASSIVGGSPLHF,TGTGCCAGTAGTATAGTAGGGGGATCACCCCTCCACTTT,TRBV19,TRBJ1-6,NA
CARALFSTDTQYF,TGTGCCAGGGCCCTTTTTAGCACAGATACGCAGTATTTT,TRBV2,TRBJ2-3,NA
CASSQEPWGTNEKLFF,TGTGCCAGCAGCCAAGAGCCCTGGGGAACTAATGAAAAACTGTTTTTT,TRBV4-2,TRBJ1-4,NA
CSAVQTYEQYF,TGCAGTGCTGTACAGACCTACGAGCAGTACTTC,TRBV20-1,TRBJ2-7,NA
CASSLGDDTQYF,TGTGCCAGCAGTTTAGGGGATGATACGCAGTATTTT,TRBV28,TRBJ2-3,NA
CASSLKGADYGYTF,TGTGCCAGCAGCTTGAAGGGGGCGGACTATGGCTACACCTTC,TRBV7-9,TRBJ1-2,TRBD1
CASSFSNYGYTF,TGTGCCAGCAGTTTTTCAAACTATGGCTACACCTTC,TRBV25-1,TRBJ1-2,NA
CASSVVPYNEQFF,TGTGCCAGCAGCGTAGTACCCTACAATGAGCAGTTCTTC,TRBV9,TRBJ2-1,NA
CASSLAGQANQPQHF,TGCGCCAGCAGCTTGGCCGGACAGGCGAATCAGCCCCAGCATTTT,TRBV5-1,TRBJ1-5,TRBD1
CASSFQGGGIQYF,TGTGCCAGCAGCTTTCAGGGGGGTGGCATTCAGTACTTC,TRBV7-8,TRBJ2-4,NA
CASSHRVETEAFF,TGTGCCAGCAGCCACAGGGTAGAAACTGAAGCTTTCTTT,TRBV16,TRBJ1-1,NA
CASSLMNTEAFF,TGTGCCAGCAGCCTCATGAACACTGAAGCTTTCTTT,TRBV7-9,TRBJ1-1,NA
CASSPQGDTLSYEQYF,TGTGCCAGCTCACCTCAGGGGGACACCCTCTCCTACGAGCAGTACTTC,TRBV18,TRBJ2-7,TRBD1
CSVAHTSGGERNIQYF,TGCAGCGTCGCCCATACTAGCGGGGGGGAAAGGAACATTCAGTACTTC,TRBV29-1,TRBJ2-4,TRBD2
CASSYGEGSREKLFF,TGTGCCAGCAGCTACGGGGAGGGGTCAAGAGAAAAACTGTTTTTT,TRBV5-5,TRBJ1-4,NA
CASSPRTSSSHEQYF,TGTGCCAGCAGCCCAAGGACTAGCTCGTCCCACGAGCAGTACTTC,TRBV11-2,TRBJ2-7,TRBD2
CASSPRERVNTGELFF,TGTGCCAGCAGCCCCCGAGAGCGGGTGAACACCGGGGAGCTGTTTTTT,TRBV16,TRBJ2-2,NA
CASCHQGKATNEKLFF,TGTGCCAGTTGCCACCAGGGGAAAGCAACTAATGAAAAACTGTTTTTT,TRBV19,TRBJ1-4,NA
CATNGGREQYF,TGTGCCACAAATGGGGGACGGGAGCAGTACTTC,TRBV28,TRBJ2-7,NA
CASSHQGTQISPLHF,TGTGCCAGCAGCCATCAAGGGACCCAAATTTCACCCCTCCACTTT,TRBV14,TRBJ1-6,NA
CASSLDQGVTTTEAFF,TGCGCCAGCAGCTTGGACCAGGGGGTTACGACCACTGAAGCTTTCTTT,TRBV5-1,TRBJ1-1,TRBD1
CAIMGQGASEQYF,TGTGCCATCATGGGGCAGGGGGCCTCCGAGCAGTACTTC,TRBV10-3,TRBJ2-7,TRBD1
CATLRGNTIYF,TGCGCCACCCTCCGGGGAAACACCATATATTTT,TRBV20-1,TRBJ1-3,NA
CASSQVPLAGQLGNEQFF,TGCGCCAGCAGCCAAGTCCCGTTAGCAGGGCAGTTAGGAAATGAGCAGTTCTTC,TRBV4-1,TRBJ2-1,NA
CAWSPGPNTQYF,TGTGCCTGGAGCCCGGGACCCAATACGCAGTATTTT,TRBV30,TRBJ2-3,NA
CASSQAQCEAFF,TGTGCCAGCAGCCAAGCTCAGTGTGAAGCTTTCTTT,TRBV3-1/TRBV3-2,TRBJ1-1,NA
CASSALERGYNEQFF,TGTGCCAGCTCAGCGTTGGAGCGGGGATACAATGAGCAGTTCTTC,TRBV18,TRBJ2-1,TRBD2
CASSFRQGFQPQHF,TGTGCCAGCAGCTTTCGTCAAGGATTCCAGCCCCAGCATTTT,TRBV5-6,TRBJ1-5,NA
CASGLTSGGTDEQFF,TGTGCCAGCGGCCTGACTAGCGGGGGTACGGATGAGCAGTTCTTC,TRBV18,TRBJ2-1,TRBD2
CASSPQTGGTPEAFF,TGTGCCAGCAGTCCCCAGACAGGGGGCACTCCTGAAGCTTTCTTT,TRBV28,TRBJ1-1,TRBD1
CASSYSARSPLHF,TGTGCCAGCAGTTACTCGGCCAGATCACCCCTCCACTTT,TRBV6-5,TRBJ1-6,NA
CASGRRLDTQYF,TGTGCCAGCGGTAGAAGACTTGATACGCAGTATTTT,TRBV2,TRBJ2-3,NA
CASSEPTADTQYF,TGTGCCAGCAGTGAACCGACAGCAGATACGCAGTATTTT,TRBV6-1,TRBJ2-3,NA
CAISAEGQGRYGYTF,TGTGCCATCAGTGCGGAGGGACAGGGACGCTATGGCTACACCTTC,TRBV10-3,TRBJ1-2,TRBD1
CASSPGSGGAPAYEQYF,TGTGCCAGCAGCCCCGGTAGCGGGGGGGCACCGGCGTACGAGCAGTACTTC,TRBV4-2,TRBJ2-7,TRBD2
CSASTTVYNTEAFF,TGCAGTGCTAGTACGACAGTGTACAACACTGAAGCTTTCTTT,TRBV20-1,TRBJ1-1,NA